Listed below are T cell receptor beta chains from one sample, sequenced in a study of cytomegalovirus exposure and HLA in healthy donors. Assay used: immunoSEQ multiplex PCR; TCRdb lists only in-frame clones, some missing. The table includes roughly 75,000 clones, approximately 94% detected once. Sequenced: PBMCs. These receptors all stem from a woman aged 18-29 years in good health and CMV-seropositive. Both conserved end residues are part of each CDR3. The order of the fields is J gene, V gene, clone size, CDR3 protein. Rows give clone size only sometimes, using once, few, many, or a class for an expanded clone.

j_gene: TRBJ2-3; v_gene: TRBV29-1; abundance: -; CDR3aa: CSAVSLGAGGTDTQYF
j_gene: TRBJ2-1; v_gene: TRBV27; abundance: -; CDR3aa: CASSQLGRTYNEQFF
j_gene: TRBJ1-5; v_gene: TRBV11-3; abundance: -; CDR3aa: CASRFTGGSNQPQHF
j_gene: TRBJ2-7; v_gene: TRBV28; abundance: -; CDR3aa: CASTTQGSHYEQYF
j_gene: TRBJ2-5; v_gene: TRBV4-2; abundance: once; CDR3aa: CASSHLQPGFQETQYF
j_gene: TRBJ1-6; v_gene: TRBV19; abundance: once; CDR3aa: CASSIDRGIRSPLHF
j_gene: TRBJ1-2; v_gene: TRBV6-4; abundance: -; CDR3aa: CASSDSEGFYGYTF
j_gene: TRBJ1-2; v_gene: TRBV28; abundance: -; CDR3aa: CASVRETNYGYTF
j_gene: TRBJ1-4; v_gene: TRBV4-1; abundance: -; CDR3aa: CASSQVGTRGEKLFF
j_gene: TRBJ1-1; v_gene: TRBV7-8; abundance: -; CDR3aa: CASSTRLWVNTEAFF
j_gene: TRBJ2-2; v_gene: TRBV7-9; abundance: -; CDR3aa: CASSLGAPNTGELFF
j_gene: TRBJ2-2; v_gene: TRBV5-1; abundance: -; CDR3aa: CASSGAFGDTGELFF
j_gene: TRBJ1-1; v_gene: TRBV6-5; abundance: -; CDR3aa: CASRGTGYAYTEAFF
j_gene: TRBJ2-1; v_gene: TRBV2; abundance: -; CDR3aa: CASSTGTTSYNEQFF
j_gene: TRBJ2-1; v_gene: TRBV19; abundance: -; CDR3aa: CASSAPGVSGGGYGEQFF
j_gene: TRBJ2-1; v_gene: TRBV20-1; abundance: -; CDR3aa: CSASFYNEQFF
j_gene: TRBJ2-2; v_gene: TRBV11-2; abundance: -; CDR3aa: CASSPSSRVNTGELFF
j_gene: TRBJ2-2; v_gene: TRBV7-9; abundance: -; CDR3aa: CASSISGRVTGELFF
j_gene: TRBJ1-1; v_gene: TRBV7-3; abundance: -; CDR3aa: CASSLNKGNGNTEAFF
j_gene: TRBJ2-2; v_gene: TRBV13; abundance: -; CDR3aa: CASSSTSGGTGELFF
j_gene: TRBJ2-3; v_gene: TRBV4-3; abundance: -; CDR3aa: CASSQDLAGATQYF
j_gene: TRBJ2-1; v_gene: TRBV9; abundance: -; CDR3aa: CASSVGGVAGVNEQFF
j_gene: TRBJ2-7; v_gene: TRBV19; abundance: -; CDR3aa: CASSPGPYEQYF
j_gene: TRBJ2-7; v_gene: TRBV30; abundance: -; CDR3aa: CALGASYEQYF
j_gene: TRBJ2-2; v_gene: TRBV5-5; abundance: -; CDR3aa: CASSFPTGGTTGELFF